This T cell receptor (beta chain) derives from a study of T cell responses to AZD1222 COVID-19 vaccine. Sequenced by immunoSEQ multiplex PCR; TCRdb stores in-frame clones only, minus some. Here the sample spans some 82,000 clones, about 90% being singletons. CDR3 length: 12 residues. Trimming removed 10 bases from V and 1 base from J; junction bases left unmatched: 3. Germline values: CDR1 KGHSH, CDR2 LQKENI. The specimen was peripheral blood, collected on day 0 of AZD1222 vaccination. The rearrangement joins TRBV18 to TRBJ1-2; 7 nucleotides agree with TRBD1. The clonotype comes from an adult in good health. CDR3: CATRDSNYGYTF. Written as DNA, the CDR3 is TGTGCCACCCGGGACAGTAACTATGGCTACACCTTC.